This is a list of T cell receptor beta chains from one sample in a study of blood T cells in healthy people across ages. TCRdb analysed the 5' RACE reads with MiXCR anew, one entry per CDR3 protein. The table has more than 550,000 distinct CDR3 sequences, about 24% seen once. The specimen was blood. These receptors all come from a man aged 70 or older in good health. CDR3s include the opening cysteine and the closing phenylalanine or tryptophan. D genes are given only for firm matches. The size of a clone is reported for some rows only, either as once, few or many, or as a class for expanded clones.

cdr3_aa	cdr3_nt	v_call	j_call	clone_size	cdr3_length	d_call
CASSFQGQGSTEAFF	TGTGCCAGCAGCTTCCAGGGGCAGGGTAGCACTGAAGCTTTCTTT	TRBV11-2	TRBJ1-1	once	15	-
CASSSRIKQYF	TGTGCCAGCAGTTCACGTATTAAGCAGTACTTC	TRBV12-3/TRBV12-4	TRBJ2-7	-	11	-
CASSEIPMWFF	TGTGCCAGCAGTGAGATCCCAATGTGGTTCTTC	TRBV25-1	TRBJ2-1	few	11	-
CSARSGGTKGTQYF	TGCAGTGCTAGATCGGGAGGGACAAAAGGGACCCAGTACTTC	TRBV20-1	TRBJ2-5	-	14	TRBD2
CASSFVGEETQYF	TGCGCCAGCAGCTTTGTAGGGGAAGAGACCCAGTACTTC	TRBV5-1	TRBJ2-5	-	13	-
CSVDTQGVTFF	TGCAGCGTTGATACACAGGGTGTAACTTTCTTT	TRBV29-1	TRBJ1-1	few	11	-
CASSQLGSTDTQYF	TGTGCCAGCAGCCAATTGGGTAGCACAGATACGCAGTATTTT	TRBV16	TRBJ2-3	-	14	-
CSAQGGGYTF	TGCAGCGCGCAGGGAGGTGGCTACACCTTC	TRBV29-1	TRBJ1-2	-	10	-
CASRTGGRTDTQYF	TGTGCCAGCAGGACAGGGGGCAGAACAGATACGCAGTATTTT	TRBV6-6	TRBJ2-3	-	14	TRBD1
CSVEDEATVNYGYTF	TGCAGCGTTGAAGATGAAGCTACGGTTAATTATGGCTACACCTTC	TRBV29-1	TRBJ1-2	few	15	-
CASSYLRWQGGYNEQFF	TGTGCCAGCAGCTACCTGAGATGGCAGGGGGGGTACAATGAGCAGTTCTTC	TRBV7-8	TRBJ2-1	-	17	-
CASSGGRAPYEQYF	TGTGCCAGCAGCGGGGGGAGGGCCCCTTACGAGCAGTACTTC	TRBV3-1	TRBJ2-7	few	14	TRBD2
CASSQGFGTGVFGTEAFF	TGTGCCAGCAGCCAAGGCTTCGGGACAGGGGTTTTCGGCACTGAAGCTTTCTTT	TRBV4-2	TRBJ1-1	few	18	TRBD1